The TCR beta chain described here comes from a study of Graves' ophthalmopathy and Graves' hyperthyroidism. Trimming cost V 3 bases and J 5 bases, with 14 bases left between them. The CDR3 runs to 14 residues. Germline loops: CDR1 SGHTA, CDR2 FQGNSA. RNA transcripts were the source from which TCR beta CDR3 regions were amplified. Investigators did first-round RT-PCR with HTBI primers, then second-round multiplex PCR. From the multiplex PCR reads, TCRdb called clonotypes with MiXCR, one entry per CDR3 protein. The sample holds some 1.1 million distinct CDR3 sequences, about two fifths seen once. The table lists this clonotype with many counts.

Sequencing was done on a sample of peripheral blood or thyroid tissue (not recorded which). The receptor was isolated from an adult man with Graves' hyperthyroidism. This chain uses TRBV7-2 with TRBJ2-7, with D perhaps matching TRBD1 or TRBD2 (5 bases each). In DNA, the CDR3 is TGTGCCAGCAGCTTTCTCGCAGGGAGCGACGAGCAGTACTTC. Translating gives CASSFLAGSDEQYF.